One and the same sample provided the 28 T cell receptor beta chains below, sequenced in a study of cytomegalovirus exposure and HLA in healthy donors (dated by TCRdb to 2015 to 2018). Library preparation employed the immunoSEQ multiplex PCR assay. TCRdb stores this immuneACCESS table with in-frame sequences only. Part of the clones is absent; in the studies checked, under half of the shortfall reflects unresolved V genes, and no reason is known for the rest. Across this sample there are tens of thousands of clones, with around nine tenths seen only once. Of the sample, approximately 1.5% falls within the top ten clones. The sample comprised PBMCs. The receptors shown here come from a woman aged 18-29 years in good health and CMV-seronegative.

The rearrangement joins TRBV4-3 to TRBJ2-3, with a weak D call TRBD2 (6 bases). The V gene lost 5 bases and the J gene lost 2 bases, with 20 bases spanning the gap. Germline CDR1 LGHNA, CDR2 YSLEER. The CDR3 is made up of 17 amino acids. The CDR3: CASSNTDGGVFTDTQYF. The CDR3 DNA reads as TGCGCCAGCAGCAACACCGATGGCGGGGTCTTCACAGATACGCAGTATTTT.

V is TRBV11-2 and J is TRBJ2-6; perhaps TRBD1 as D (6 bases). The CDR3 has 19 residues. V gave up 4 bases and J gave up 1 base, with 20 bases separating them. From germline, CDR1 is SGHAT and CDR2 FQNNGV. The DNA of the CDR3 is TGTGCCAGCAGCTCCCACCGGGACATCAAAAGATCTGGGGCCAACGTCCTGACTTTC. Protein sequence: CASSSHRDIKRSGANVLTF.

The DNA for the CDR3 is TGTGCCAGCAGCAGGACTAGCGGGATCTACGAGCAGTACTTC. It specifies CASSRTSGIYEQYF. V and J are TRBV21-1 and TRBJ2-7; the DNA was not compared with TRBD2, the D call given in the table. TRBV21-1 is recorded as a pseudogene. This CDR3 spans 14 amino acids.

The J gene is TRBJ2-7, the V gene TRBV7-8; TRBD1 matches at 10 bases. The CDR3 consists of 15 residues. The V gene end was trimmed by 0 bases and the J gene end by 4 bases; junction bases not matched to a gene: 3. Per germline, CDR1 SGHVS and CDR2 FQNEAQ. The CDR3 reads CASSLARTGGYEQYF. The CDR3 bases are TGTGCCAGCAGCTTAGCACGGACAGGGGGTTACGAGCAGTACTTC.

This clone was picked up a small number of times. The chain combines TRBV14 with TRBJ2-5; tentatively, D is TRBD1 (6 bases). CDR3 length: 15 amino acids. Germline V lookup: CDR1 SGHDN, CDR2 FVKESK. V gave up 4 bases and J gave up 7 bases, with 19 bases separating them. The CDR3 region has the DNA TGTGCCAGCAGCCCAGGGGCTTCGTCAATAGGGACCCAGTACTTC. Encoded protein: CASSPGASSIGTQYF. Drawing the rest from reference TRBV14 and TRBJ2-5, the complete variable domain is EAGVTQFPSHSVIEKGQTVTLRCDPISGHDNLYWYRRVMGKEIKFLLHFVKESKQDESGMPNNRFLAERTGGTYSTLKVQPAELEDSGVYFCASSPGASSIGTQYFGPGTRLLVL.

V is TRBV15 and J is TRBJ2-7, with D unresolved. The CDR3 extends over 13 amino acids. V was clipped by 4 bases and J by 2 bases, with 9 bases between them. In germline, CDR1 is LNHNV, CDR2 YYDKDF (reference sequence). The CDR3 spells CATSMVDAYEQYF. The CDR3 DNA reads TGTGCCACCAGCATGGTAGATGCCTACGAGCAGTACTTC.

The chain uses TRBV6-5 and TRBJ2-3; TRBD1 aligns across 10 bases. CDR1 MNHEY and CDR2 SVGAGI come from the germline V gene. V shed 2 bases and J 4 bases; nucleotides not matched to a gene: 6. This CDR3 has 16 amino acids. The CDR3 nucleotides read TGTGCCAGCAGTTACCAACCGGGACAGGGGTCAGATACGCAGTATTTT. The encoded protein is CASSYQPGQGSDTQYF.

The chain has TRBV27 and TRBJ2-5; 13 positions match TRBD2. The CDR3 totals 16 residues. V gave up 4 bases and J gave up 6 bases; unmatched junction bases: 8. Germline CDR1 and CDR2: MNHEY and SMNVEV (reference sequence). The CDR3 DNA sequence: TGTGCCAGCAGTTCACGGGGACTAGCGGGACTCCAGACCCAGTACTTC. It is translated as CASSSRGLAGLQTQYF.

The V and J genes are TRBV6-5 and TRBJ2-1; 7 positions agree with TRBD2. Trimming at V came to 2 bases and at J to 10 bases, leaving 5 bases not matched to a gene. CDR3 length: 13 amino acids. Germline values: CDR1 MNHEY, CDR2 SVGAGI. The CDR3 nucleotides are TGTGCCAGCAGTTACCCTAGGGGAGGGGAGCAGTTCTTC. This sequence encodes CASSYPRGGEQFF.

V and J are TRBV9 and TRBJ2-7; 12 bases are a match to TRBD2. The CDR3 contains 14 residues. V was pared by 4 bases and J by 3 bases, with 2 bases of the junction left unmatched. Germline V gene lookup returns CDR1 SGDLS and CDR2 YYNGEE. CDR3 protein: CASSTTSGSYEQYF. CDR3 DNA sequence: TGTGCCAGCAGCACGACTAGCGGGAGCTACGAGCAGTACTTC.

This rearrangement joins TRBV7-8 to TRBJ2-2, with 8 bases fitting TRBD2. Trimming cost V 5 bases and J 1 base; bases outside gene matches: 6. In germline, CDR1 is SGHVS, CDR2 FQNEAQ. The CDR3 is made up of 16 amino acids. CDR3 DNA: TGTGCCAGCAGCCCAGTAGCGGGAAGGAACACCGGGGAGCTGTTTTTT. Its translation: CASSPVAGRNTGELFF.

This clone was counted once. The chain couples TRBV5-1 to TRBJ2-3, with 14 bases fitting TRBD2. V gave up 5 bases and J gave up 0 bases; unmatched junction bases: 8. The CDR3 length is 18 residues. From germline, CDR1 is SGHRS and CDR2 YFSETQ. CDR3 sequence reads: CASSFRLAGGTSTDTQYF. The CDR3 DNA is TGCGCCAGCAGTTTTCGACTAGCGGGGGGGACTAGCACAGATACGCAGTATTTT.

In DNA form, the CDR3 reads TGTGCCAGCAGCTCCAATCCGGGACAGGGTATCAATGAGCAGTTCTTC. Residues: CASSSNPGQGINEQFF. The rearrangement links TRBV7-8 to TRBJ2-1, with 9 bases fitting TRBD1. This CDR3 region has 16 residues. Germline trimming cut 4 bases from V and 6 bases from J; bases unmatched to any gene: 10. CDR1 is SGHVS, CDR2 FQNEAQ, per germline.

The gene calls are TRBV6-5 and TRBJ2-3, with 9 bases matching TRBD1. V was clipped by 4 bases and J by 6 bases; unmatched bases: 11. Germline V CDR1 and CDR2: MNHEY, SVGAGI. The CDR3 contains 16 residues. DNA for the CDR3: TGTGCCAGCAGTTCCACATGGACAGGGGCCAAGGATACGCAGTATTTT. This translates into CASSSTWTGAKDTQYF.

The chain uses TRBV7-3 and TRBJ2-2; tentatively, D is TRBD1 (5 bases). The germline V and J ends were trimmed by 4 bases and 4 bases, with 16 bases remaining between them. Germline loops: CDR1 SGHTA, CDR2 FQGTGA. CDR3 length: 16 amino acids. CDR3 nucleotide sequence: TGTGCCAGCAGCTCAGGACCAGGGATGGTCACCGGGGAGCTGTTTTTT. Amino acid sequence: CASSSGPGMVTGELFF.

Here the CDR3 DNA reads TGTGCCAGCAGCTCTCGACAGGGAACGAATGGCTACACCTTC. Translating gives CASSSRQGTNGYTF. The chain links TRBV7-2 to TRBJ1-2, with 7 nucleotides matching TRBD1. Germline CDR1 SGHTA, CDR2 FQGNSA. The CDR3 sequence is 14 residues long. Losses at the gene ends were 4 bases for V and 6 bases for J; bases not matched to a gene: 8.

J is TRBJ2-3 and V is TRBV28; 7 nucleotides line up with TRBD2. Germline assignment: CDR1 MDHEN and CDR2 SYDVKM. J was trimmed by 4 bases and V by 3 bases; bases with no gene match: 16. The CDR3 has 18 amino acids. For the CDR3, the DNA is TGTGCCAGCAGTTTTGGCGGGGGATTGGGGTCGTATTCAGATACGCAGTATTTT. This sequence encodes CASSFGGGLGSYSDTQYF.

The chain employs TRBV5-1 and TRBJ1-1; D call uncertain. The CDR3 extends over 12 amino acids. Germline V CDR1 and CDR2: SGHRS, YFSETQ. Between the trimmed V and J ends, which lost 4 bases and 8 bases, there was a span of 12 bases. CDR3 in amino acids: CASSPGTGEAFF. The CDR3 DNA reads TGCGCCAGCAGCCCAGGAACGGGAGAAGCTTTCTTT.

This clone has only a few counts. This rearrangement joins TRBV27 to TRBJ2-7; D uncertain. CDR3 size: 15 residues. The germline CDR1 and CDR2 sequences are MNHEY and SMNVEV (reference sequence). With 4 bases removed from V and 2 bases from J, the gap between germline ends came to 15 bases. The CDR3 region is CASSSQPITTYEQYF. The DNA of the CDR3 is TGTGCCAGCAGTTCCCAACCGATCACAACCTACGAGCAGTACTTC.

The CDR3 protein is CASSPGQRDYGYTF. The CDR3 DNA reads TGTGCCAGCTCACCTGGACAGAGGGACTATGGCTACACCTTC. The chain carries TRBV18 and TRBJ1-2, with TRBD1 as a possible D gene (6 bases). This CDR3 comprises 14 residues. V was cut by 3 bases and J by 3 bases, with 11 bases left in between. Germline V gives CDR1 KGHSH, CDR2 LQKENI.

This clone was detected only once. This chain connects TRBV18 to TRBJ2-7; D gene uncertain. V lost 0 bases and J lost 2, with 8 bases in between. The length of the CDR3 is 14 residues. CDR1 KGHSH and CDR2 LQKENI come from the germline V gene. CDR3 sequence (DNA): TGTGCCAGCTCACCACCGAGCCCCCCCTACGAGCAGTACTTC. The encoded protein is CASSPPSPPYEQYF. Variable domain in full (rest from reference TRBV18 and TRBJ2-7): NAGVMQNPRHLVRRRGQEARLRCSPMKGHSHVYWYRQLPEEGLKFMVYLQKENIIDESGMPKERFSAEFPKEGPSILRIQQVVRGDSAAYFCASSPPSPPYEQYFGPGTRLTVT.

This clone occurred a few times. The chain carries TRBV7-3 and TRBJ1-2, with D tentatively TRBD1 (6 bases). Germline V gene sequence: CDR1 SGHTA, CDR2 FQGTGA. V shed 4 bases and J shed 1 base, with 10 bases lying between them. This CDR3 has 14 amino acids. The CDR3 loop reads CASSSSGVNYGYTF. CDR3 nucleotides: TGTGCCAGCAGCTCCTCAGGGGTTAACTATGGCTACACCTTC.

The CDR3 sequence is CASSFQGASNQPQHF. The CDR3 region has the DNA TGTGCCAGCAGTTTCCAGGGGGCGAGCAATCAGCCCCAGCATTTT. The V and J genes are TRBV28 and TRBJ1-5; 8 nucleotides align to TRBD1. Germline CDR1 is MDHEN and CDR2 is SYDVKM. The CDR3 spans 15 residues. After removal of 3 bases from V and 1 base from J, the junction contained 2 bases not matched to a gene.

As DNA, the CDR3 is TGCGCCAGCAGCCAGGATACTGGCGGGGGGCTTATAGATACGCAGTATTTT. Translating gives CASSQDTGGGLIDTQYF. The chain carries TRBV5-1 and TRBJ2-3; 8 bases agree with TRBD2. Germline loops: CDR1 SGHRS, CDR2 YFSETQ. With 4 bases clipped from V and 5 bases from J, the junction kept 15 bases outside the gene matches. There are 17 residues in the CDR3.

The chain's CDR3 is CASSSLASGSYNEQFF. The CDR3 bases are TGTGCCAGCAGTTCCCTGGCTAGCGGTTCTTACAATGAGCAGTTCTTC. The rearrangement joins TRBV28 to TRBJ2-1, with TRBD2 matching over 7 bases. The CDR3 runs to 16 residues. Germline loops: CDR1 MDHEN, CDR2 SYDVKM. V was pared by 4 bases and J by 4 bases, with 10 bases of the junction left unmatched. Complete variable domain (other parts from reference TRBV28 and TRBJ2-1): DVKVTQSSRYLVKRTGEKVFLECVQDMDHENMFWYRQDPGLGLRLIYFSYDVKMKEKGDIPEGYSVSREKKERFSLILESASTNQTSMYLCASSSLASGSYNEQFFGPGTRLTVL.

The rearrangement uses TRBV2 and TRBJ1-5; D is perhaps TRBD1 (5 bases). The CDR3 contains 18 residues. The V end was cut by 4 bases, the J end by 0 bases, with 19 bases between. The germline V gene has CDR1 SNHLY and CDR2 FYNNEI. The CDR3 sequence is CASSALDTGVYSNQPQHF. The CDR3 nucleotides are TGTGCCAGCAGTGCGCTTGATACAGGAGTCTATAGCAATCAGCCCCAGCATTTT.

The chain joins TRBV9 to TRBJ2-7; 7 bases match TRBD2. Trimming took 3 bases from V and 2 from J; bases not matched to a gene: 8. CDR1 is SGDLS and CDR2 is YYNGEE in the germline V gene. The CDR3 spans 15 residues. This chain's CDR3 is CASSEVGGETYEQYF. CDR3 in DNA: TGTGCCAGCAGCGAAGTGGGGGGGGAAACCTACGAGCAGTACTTC.

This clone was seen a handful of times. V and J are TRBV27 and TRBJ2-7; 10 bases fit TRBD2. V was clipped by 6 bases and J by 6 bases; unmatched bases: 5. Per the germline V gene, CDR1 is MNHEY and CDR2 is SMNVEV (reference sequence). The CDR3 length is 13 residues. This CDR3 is CASSPGTSVEQYF. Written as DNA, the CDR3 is TGTGCCAGCAGCCCCGGGACTAGCGTCGAGCAGTACTTC.